These T cell receptor beta chains were read from a single sample in a study of graft-versus-host responses after intestinal transplantation. These receptors have no known antigen. Assay used: immunoSEQ multiplex PCR; TCRdb lists only in-frame clones, some missing. The data contain more than 75,000 clones, approximately 90% of them singletons. Specimen: unstimulated CD4+ T cells sorted from spleen or lymph node cells, collected before transplant. The receptors here all came from a human donor who was the organ donor for an intestinal transplant. Both conserved end residues are part of each CDR3.

TRBV5-1 | CASSHEGLGEKLFF
TRBV28 | CASSRRGQGQPQHF
TRBV2 | CASRRQGRFNEQFF
TRBV25-1 | CASRKGHMNTEAFF
TRBV5-1 | CASRSIAGDSGELFF
TRBV6-6 | CASSQTRVPGELFF
TRBV6-5 | CASSSSWTSREQYF
TRBV18 | CASSRGRAYEQYF
TRBV6-5 | CASSYSVAGDFEQYF
TRBV15 | CATSREGQKATGELFF
TRBV7-6 | CASSAPLAGGEQFF
TRBV12-5 | CASLPGQLSTDTPYF
TRBV5-1 | CASSPWTGGKEKLFF
TRBV6-5 | CASGASYEQYF
TRBV7-3 | CASSSTLGYNEQFF
TRBV30 | CAWSFYEGIYNEQFF
TRBV19 | CASSEGAGTDTQYF